These 21 T cell receptor beta chains originate from one sample sequenced in a study of shared clonotypes between healthy human individuals. Profiled with immunoSEQ multiplex PCR; TCRdb holds only in-frame clones, not every one. This sample has more than 2 million clones, with 90% to 96% found just once. The sample comprised naive CD4+ T cells sorted from blood. Subset of the sample: CD45RA+ positively selected. Every receptor here comes from a man aged 18-30 years in good health.

The chain carries TRBV19 and TRBJ1-2, with TRBD1 matching 11 bases. Per germline, CDR1 LNHDA and CDR2 SQIVND (reference sequence). The CDR3 is made up of 15 amino acids. Trimming at V came to 5 bases and at J to 4 bases, leaving 6 bases not matched to a gene. The CDR3 bases are TGTGCCAGTAGTCGGGACAGGGGGTCGAGCTATGGCTACACCTTC. Translated: CASSRDRGSSYGYTF. The full variable domain, rest sourced from reference TRBV19 and TRBJ1-2, is DGGITQSPKYLFRKEGQNVTLSCEQNLNHDAMYWYRQDPGQGLRLIYYSQIVNDFQKGDIAEGYSVSREKKESFPLTVTSAQKNPTAFYLCASSRDRGSSYGYTFGSGTRLTVV.

This clone was counted a single time. V gene TRBV6-1 combines with J gene TRBJ1-1, with D hard to call. This CDR3 spans 14 amino acids. The V and J ends lost 6 bases and 5 bases respectively, with 16 bases between them. CDR1 and CDR2 (germline): MNHNS, SASEGT. This CDR3 is CASSFGLGLTEAFF. Written as DNA, the CDR3 is TGTGCCAGCAGCTTCGGCTTAGGGCTTACTGAAGCTTTCTTT.

Comments on this clone: This specimen includes other DNA sequences encoding the same CDR3. The genes are TRBV10-3 and TRBJ2-2, with D perhaps matching TRBD2 (6 bases). V shed 3 bases and J shed 1 base, with 9 bases lying between them. In germline, CDR1 is ENHRY, CDR2 SYGVKD. This CDR3 comprises 15 residues. CDR3 residues: CAISESGGNTGELFF. DNA of the CDR3: TGTGCCATCAGTGAATCCGGGGGGAACACCGGGGAGCTGTTTTTT.

Comment on this clone: The same CDR3 arises from other DNA sequences in this sample as well. The gene calls are TRBV29-1 and TRBJ1-1, with unresolved D. Germline lookup yields CDR1 SQVTM and CDR2 ANQGSEA. The CDR3 is made up of 13 amino acids. Trimming stripped 2 bases from V and 0 bases from J, with 7 bases between. As DNA, the CDR3 is TGCAGCGTTGAACGGCAGTTGAACACTGAAGCTTTCTTT. Protein product: CSVERQLNTEAFF.

This clone was seen only once. This chain uses TRBV20-1 with TRBJ2-5; D remains unclear. V shed 6 bases and J shed 4 bases, with 9 bases lying between them. Per the germline V gene, CDR1 is DFQATT and CDR2 is SNEGSKA (reference sequence). The CDR3 totals 11 residues. In DNA, the CDR3 is TGCAGTGCGCGTACCATAGAGACCCAGTACTTC. Protein sequence: CSARTIETQYF.

A word on this clone: Other nucleotide sequences from this sample produce the same CDR3. J is TRBJ2-2 and V is TRBV28; 9 nucleotides agree with TRBD2. From germline, CDR1 is MDHEN and CDR2 SYDVKM. The V gene end was trimmed by 3 bases and the J gene end by 12 bases; junction bases not matched to a gene: 8. CDR3 length: 14 amino acids. CDR3 region: CASSLALAGDKLFF. The CDR3 DNA reads TGTGCCAGCAGTTTGGCGTTAGCGGGGGACAAGCTGTTTTTT.

V is TRBV29-1 and J is TRBJ2-1, with 11 bases lining up with TRBD2. This CDR3 region has 15 residues. Germline loops: CDR1 SQVTM, CDR2 ANQGSEA. V lost 6 bases, J lost 12 bases, and 16 bases stayed unmatched. The CDR3 coding sequence is TGCAGCGTGGACCCGGGGGGACTAGCGGCGATGGGGCAGTTCTTC. Its protein is CSVDPGGLAAMGQFF.

This chain joins TRBV6-5 and TRBJ2-7; 7 nucleotides line up with TRBD2. Losses at the gene ends were 6 bases for V and 2 bases for J; bases not matched to a gene: 7. Germline V gene data show CDR1 as MNHEY and CDR2 as SVGAGI. This CDR3 has 14 amino acids. CDR3 DNA sequence: TGTGCCAGCAGCCCCGGGGGGAAGACCTACGAGCAGTACTTC. It codes for CASSPGGKTYEQYF.

Turning to this clone: The sample carries other DNA sequences with the same CDR3. The rearrangement links TRBV30 to TRBJ1-3; D uncertain. The CDR3 contains 12 residues. The V gene's germline CDR1 is GTSNPN and CDR2 SVGIG (reference sequence). The V and J ends lost 3 bases and 0 bases respectively, with 3 bases between them. CDR3 amino acids: CAWSSSGNTIYF. In nucleotides, the CDR3 is TGTGCCTGGAGCAGCTCTGGAAACACCATATATTTT.

The DNA of the CDR3 is TGTGCCAGCAGCCTCGGGACTGGTAGTAGAACCGGGGAGCTGTTTTTT. Its protein product is CASSLGTGSRTGELFF. The chain employs TRBV7-2 and TRBJ2-2, with D perhaps matching TRBD2 (6 bases). Germline values: CDR1 SGHTA, CDR2 FQGNSA. The CDR3 extends over 16 amino acids. V lost 5 bases and J lost 5, with 18 bases in between.

V gene TRBV2 combines with J gene TRBJ2-7; no clear D gene. Germline loops: CDR1 SNHLY, CDR2 FYNNEI. This CDR3 spans 13 amino acids. The V end was cut by 7 bases, the J end by 2 bases, with 12 bases between. The DNA of the CDR3 is TGTGCCAGCACCAAGTTTGATCCCTACGAGCAGTACTTC. It yields the protein CASTKFDPYEQYF.

This chain links TRBV5-1 with TRBJ2-1; 9 bases are shared with TRBD2. Germline V gene lookup returns CDR1 SGHRS and CDR2 YFSETQ. The CDR3 loop spans 15 amino acids. The V and J ends lost 4 bases and 6 bases, in that order; junction bases with no gene match: 8. The CDR3: CASSPRGGAFNEQFF. DNA of the CDR3: TGCGCCAGCAGCCCGCGCGGGGGGGCCTTCAATGAGCAGTTCTTC.

This chain links TRBV5-4 with TRBJ2-1; TRBD2 matches at 11 bases. The V gene's germline CDR1 is SGHNT and CDR2 YYREEE (reference sequence). The CDR3 is made up of 16 amino acids. V gave up 3 bases and J gave up 2 bases; unmatched junction bases: 4. CDR3 protein: CASSSLGLAAYNEQFF. The CDR3, as DNA: TGTGCCAGCAGCTCGCTGGGACTAGCGGCCTACAATGAGCAGTTCTTC. Looking up the rest from reference TRBV5-4 and TRBJ2-1 gives the full variable domain: ETGVTQSPTHLIKTRGQQVTLRCSSQSGHNTVSWYQQALGQGPQFIFQYYREEENGRGNFPPRFSGLQFPNYSSELNVNALELDDSALYLCASSSLGLAAYNEQFFGPGTRLTVL.

The chain has TRBV7-9 and TRBJ2-7; TRBD1 might be the D (5 bases). In germline, CDR1 is SEHNR, CDR2 FQNEAQ (reference sequence). The CDR3 extends over 15 amino acids. Trimming removed 6 bases at V and 4 bases at J, with 19 bases between. In nucleotides, the CDR3 is TGTGCCAGCAGTCACCGACAGCCTGGGGTATACGAGCAGTACTTC. It specifies CASSHRQPGVYEQYF.

This chain links TRBV5-1 with TRBJ2-1, with 11 positions matching TRBD1. CDR3 length: 15 residues. CDR1 and CDR2 (germline): SGHRS, YFSETQ. The V segment lost 6 bases and the J segment 8 bases; nucleotides outside the gene matches: 10. Here the CDR3 reads CASTRGTGGLDEQFF. The CDR3 nucleotides read TGCGCCAGCACCCGCGGGACAGGGGGTCTTGATGAGCAGTTCTTC.

V gene TRBV19 combines with J gene TRBJ2-1, with 12 bases that match TRBD2. J was trimmed by 7 bases and V by 2 bases; bases with no gene match: 3. Per the germline V gene, CDR1 is LNHDA and CDR2 is SQIVND (reference sequence). The CDR3 has 15 residues. The CDR3 DNA follows: TGTGCCAGTAGTATAAGCGGGACTAGCGGGAATGAGCAGTTCTTC. It specifies CASSISGTSGNEQFF.

CDR3 DNA sequence: TGTGCCATCAGTGACGGCAGGTATAATTCACCCCTCCACTTT. It encodes CAISDGRYNSPLHF. This chain links TRBV10-3 with TRBJ1-6; D is ambiguous. Looked up from germline, CDR1 is ENHRY and CDR2 is SYGVKD. The CDR3 has 14 residues. The V and J ends lost 3 bases and 4 bases respectively, with 7 bases between them.

This chain joins TRBV5-1 and TRBJ2-1; TRBD2 aligns across 9 bases. CDR3 size: 15 residues. The junction had 8 bases not matched to a gene; V was cut back by 6 bases and J by 4 bases. CDR1 SGHRS and CDR2 YFSETQ come from the germline V gene. CDR3 in DNA: TGCGCCAGCACGCAGTCACTAGCGGGTTACAATGAGCAGTTCTTC. Translation gives CASTQSLAGYNEQFF.

The rearrangement links TRBV6-6 to TRBJ1-5, with 8 nucleotides matching TRBD1. This CDR3 contains 14 residues. J gave up 6 bases and V 6 bases, and 7 bases lay outside the gene matches. The V gene's germline CDR1 is MNHNY and CDR2 SVGAGI (reference sequence). The CDR3 spells CASRPPGGSQPQHF. In DNA form, the CDR3 reads TGTGCCAGCAGACCCCCAGGGGGCTCTCAGCCCCAGCATTTT.

The V and J genes are TRBV10-3 and TRBJ2-1; TRBD2 matches at 7 bases. V shed 0 bases and J 5 bases; nucleotides not matched to a gene: 10. Germline loops: CDR1 ENHRY, CDR2 SYGVKD. This CDR3 comprises 17 residues. CDR3 protein: CAISESGVRLADNEQFF. CDR3 coding DNA: TGTGCCATCAGTGAGTCGGGTGTGCGTCTAGCGGACAATGAGCAGTTCTTC.

This sequence joins TRBV6-1 and TRBJ2-7; a possible D gene is TRBD1 (6 bases). CDR1 and CDR2 from the germline V gene are MNHNS and SASEGT. The CDR3 spans 15 residues. V shed 1 base and J shed 2 bases, with 12 bases lying between them. CDR3 amino acids: CASSEDGRGTYEQYF. CDR3 nucleotide sequence: TGTGCCAGCAGTGAAGACGGCAGGGGAACCTACGAGCAGTACTTC.